This section outlines one TCR beta chain sequence together with its context. TCRdb keeps only in-frame clones here, not all; method: immunoSEQ multiplex PCR. This table holds roughly 220,000 clones, roughly 94% found once. The CDR3 totals 18 residues. These data originate in a study of control samples from healthy donors and cancer patients. This chain joins TRBV12-2 and TRBJ2-7; TRBD2, the table's D call, lacks a check against the DNA. TRBV12-2 is a recognized pseudogene. The receptor was derived from a man in his fifties or sixties in good health. The material sequenced was blood. CDR3 region: CASRFFLAGGLPTYEQYV. Here the CDR3 DNA reads TGTGCAAGTCGCTTTTTCCTAGCGGGGGGTTTACCAACCTACGAGCAGTACGTC.